Below, 7 T cell receptor beta chains from the same sample are listed, as sequenced in a study of T cell responses to AZD1222 COVID-19 vaccine (dated by TCRdb to the early 2020s). Interpreted using the paper, the time point label stands for: baseline before first vaccination. Library preparation was by the immunoSEQ multiplex PCR assay. Here the immuneACCESS table is served through TCRdb, limited to in-frame sequences with V and J called. Missing clones are a known gap in these copies; in checked studies unresolved V genes cover under half, and the rest lacks a known reason. This sample comprises about 72,000 clones, 80% to 90% of them detected only once. The top ten clones comprise 2% to 2.5% of the sample. Material: peripheral blood, obtained on day 0 of AZD1222 vaccination. These receptors came from an adult in good health.

The chain links TRBV4-1 to TRBJ2-7; a weak D match, TRBD2 (5 bases). The germline V gene encodes CDR1 MGHRA and CDR2 YSYEKL. V lost 0 bases and J 5 bases, leaving 11 bases between the germline ends. The length of the CDR3 is 14 residues. CDR3 sequence (DNA): TGCGCCAGCAGCCAAGAGTCAGCGGCGGACGAGCAGTACTTC. Translating it yields CASSQESAADEQYF.

This clone has only one observation. This chain uses TRBV9 with TRBJ1-4, with D unresolved. Between the trimmed V and J ends, which lost 0 bases and 0 bases, there was a span of 6 bases. In germline, CDR1 is SGDLS, CDR2 YYNGEE. CDR3 length: 15 amino acids. The CDR3 nucleotides are TGTGCCAGCAGCGTAGGGGTAGCAACTAATGAAAAACTGTTTTTT. This translates into CASSVGVATNEKLFF.

The V and J genes are TRBV7-3 and TRBJ1-2, with 8 bases aligning to TRBD1. The CDR3 extends over 14 amino acids. CDR1 SGHTA and CDR2 FQGTGA come from the germline V gene. The trim removed 5 bases at V and 4 bases at J, leaving 6 bases unmatched. The DNA of the CDR3 is TGTGCCAGCAGCCCAGGGGGCAGTAGCTATGGCTACACCTTC. As protein: CASSPGGSSYGYTF.

The V and J genes are TRBV5-4 and TRBJ2-2, with D possibly TRBD1 on 5 matching bases. The CDR3 totals 14 residues. The ends were cut back, 2 bases at V and 6 bases at J, with 11 bases in the middle. Germline V gives CDR1 SGHNT, CDR2 YYREEE (reference sequence). The CDR3: CASSFQGDPGELFF. DNA of the CDR3: TGTGCCAGCAGCTTTCAAGGGGATCCCGGGGAGCTGTTTTTT.

The chain couples TRBV6-2 or TRBV6-3 to TRBJ1-5, with 7 bases identical to TRBD1. Trimming took 2 bases from V and 0 from J; bases not matched to a gene: 13. Germline lookup yields CDR1 MNHEY and CDR2 SVGEGT. The CDR3 contains 19 residues. The chain's CDR3 is CASSYAPTGRYASNQPQHF. The CDR3 DNA sequence: TGTGCCAGCAGTTACGCCCCGACAGGGCGCTACGCTAGCAATCAGCCCCAGCATTTT.

CDR3 DNA sequence: TGTGCCAGCTCACAGGGGGGACAGGCCTTCGAAAACACCATATATTTT. Amino acids: CASSQGGQAFENTIYF. The chain uses TRBV18 and TRBJ1-3; 8 bases are a match to TRBD1. The V segment lost 4 bases and the J segment 6 bases; nucleotides outside the gene matches: 11. CDR3 length equals 16 residues. Germline V gene data show CDR1 as KGHSH and CDR2 as LQKENI.

The chain recombines TRBV28 with TRBJ1-2; D gene uncertain. CDR3 length: 14 residues. The V end was cut by 6 bases, the J end by 5 bases, with 16 bases between. The germline V gene encodes CDR1 MDHEN and CDR2 SYDVKM. The CDR3 spells CASSAVRLTYGYTF. The CDR3 bases are TGTGCCAGCAGCGCGGTCCGGCTCACATATGGCTACACCTTC.